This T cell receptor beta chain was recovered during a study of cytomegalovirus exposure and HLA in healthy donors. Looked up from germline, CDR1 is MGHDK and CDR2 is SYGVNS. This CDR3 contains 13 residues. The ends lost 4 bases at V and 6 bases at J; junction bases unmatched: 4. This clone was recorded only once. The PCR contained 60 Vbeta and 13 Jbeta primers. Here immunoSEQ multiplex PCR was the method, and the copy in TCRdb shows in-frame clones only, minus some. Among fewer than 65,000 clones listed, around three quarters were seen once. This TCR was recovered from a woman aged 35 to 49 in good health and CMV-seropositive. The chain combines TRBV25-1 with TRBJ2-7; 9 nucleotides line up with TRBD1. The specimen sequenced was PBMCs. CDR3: CASSVGQGREQYF. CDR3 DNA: TGTGCCAGCAGTGTGGGACAGGGCCGCGAGCAGTACTTC.